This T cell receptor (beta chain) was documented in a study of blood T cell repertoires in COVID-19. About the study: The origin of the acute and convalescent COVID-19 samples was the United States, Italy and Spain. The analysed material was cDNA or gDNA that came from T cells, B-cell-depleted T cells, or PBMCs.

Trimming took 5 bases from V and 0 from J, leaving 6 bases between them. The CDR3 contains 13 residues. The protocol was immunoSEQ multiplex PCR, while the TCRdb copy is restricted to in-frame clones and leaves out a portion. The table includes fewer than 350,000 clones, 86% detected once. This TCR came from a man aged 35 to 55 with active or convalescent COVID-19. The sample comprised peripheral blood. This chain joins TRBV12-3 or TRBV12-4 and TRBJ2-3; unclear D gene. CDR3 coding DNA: TGTGCCAGCAGTCCCTTTAGCACAGATACGCAGTATTTT. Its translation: CASSPFSTDTQYF.